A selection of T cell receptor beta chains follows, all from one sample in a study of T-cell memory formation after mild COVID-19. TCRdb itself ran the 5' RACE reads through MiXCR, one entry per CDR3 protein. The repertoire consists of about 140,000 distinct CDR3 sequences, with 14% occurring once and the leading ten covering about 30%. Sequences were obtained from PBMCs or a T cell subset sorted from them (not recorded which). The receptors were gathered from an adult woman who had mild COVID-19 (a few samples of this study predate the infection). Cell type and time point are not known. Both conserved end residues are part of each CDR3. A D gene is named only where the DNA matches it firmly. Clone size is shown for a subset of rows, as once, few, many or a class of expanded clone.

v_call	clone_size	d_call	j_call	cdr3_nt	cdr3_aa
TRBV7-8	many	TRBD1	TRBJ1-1	TGTGCCAGCAGCTTCCCGGGACAGGGAGGCACTGAAGCTTTCTTT	CASSFPGQGGTEAFF
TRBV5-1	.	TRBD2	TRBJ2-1	TGCGCCAGCAGCTTAGGGACTAGCGGGGGGCTAGACAATGAGCAGTTCTTC	CASSLGTSGGLDNEQFF
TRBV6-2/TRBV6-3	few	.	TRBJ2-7	TGTGCCAGCACCCTCGGGCAGAATTACGAGCAGTACTTC	CASTLGQNYEQYF
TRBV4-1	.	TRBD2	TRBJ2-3	TGCGCCAGCAGCCAAACCCTAGCGGGGCCCACAGATACGCAGTATTTT	CASSQTLAGPTDTQYF
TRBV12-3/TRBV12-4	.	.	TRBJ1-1	TGTGCCAGCAATGACCACGGTACAGATACGAACACTGAAGCTTTCTTT	CASNDHGTDTNTEAFF
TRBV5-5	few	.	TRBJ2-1	TGTGCCAGCAGGAGGGATTTAGAAAACAATGAGCAGTTCTTC	CASRRDLENNEQFF
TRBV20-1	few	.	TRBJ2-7	TGCAGTGCTAGAGATTTCCAGGGAGGTGAGCAGTACTTC	CSARDFQGGEQYF
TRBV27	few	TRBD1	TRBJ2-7	TGTGCCAGCAGTTTAACCGGGACAGGGTCCTACGAGCAGTACTTC	CASSLTGTGSYEQYF
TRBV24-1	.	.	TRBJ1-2	TGTGCCACCAGTGCCTTACTAAGGACAGTTCGGAATGGCTACACCTTC	CATSALLRTVRNGYTF
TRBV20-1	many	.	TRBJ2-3	TGCAGTGCTCCTAGAACCACGACATTGACTAGCACAGATACGCAGTATTTT	CSAPRTTTLTSTDTQYF
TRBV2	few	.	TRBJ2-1	TGTGCCAGCAGTGATGGAGAGGGTACCAATGAGCAGTTCTTC	CASSDGEGTNEQFF
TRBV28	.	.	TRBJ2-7	TGTGCCAGCAGTACATACTACGAGCAGTACTTC	CASSTYYEQYF
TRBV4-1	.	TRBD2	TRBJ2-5	TGCGCCAGCAGCCAAGGTTCAGGCCTTAGCGGGGTTTCCCAAGAGACCCAGTACTTC	CASSQGSGLSGVSQETQYF